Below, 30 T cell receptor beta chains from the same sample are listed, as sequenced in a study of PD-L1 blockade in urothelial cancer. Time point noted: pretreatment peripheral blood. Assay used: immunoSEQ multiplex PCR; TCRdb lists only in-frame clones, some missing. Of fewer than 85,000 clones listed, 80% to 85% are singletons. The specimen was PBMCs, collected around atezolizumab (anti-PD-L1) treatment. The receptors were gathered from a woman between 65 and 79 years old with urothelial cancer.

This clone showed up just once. The CDR3 spells CASSFDGGRAGDTQYF. The CDR3 region has the DNA TGTGCCAGCAGCTTCGATGGCGGGAGGGCGGGAGATACGCAGTATTTT. The J gene is TRBJ2-3, the V gene TRBV13, with 9 bases lining up with TRBD2. J was trimmed by 5 bases and V by 3 bases; bases with no gene match: 9. Germline-derived CDR1 and CDR2 are PRHDT and FYEKMQ (reference sequence). This CDR3 has 16 amino acids.

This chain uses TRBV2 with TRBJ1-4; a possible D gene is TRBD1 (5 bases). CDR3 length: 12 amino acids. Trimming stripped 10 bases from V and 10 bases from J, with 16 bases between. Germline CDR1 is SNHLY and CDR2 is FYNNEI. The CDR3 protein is CATIRQGGKLFF. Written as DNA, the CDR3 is TGTGCCACCATCCGGCAGGGAGGAAAACTGTTTTTT.

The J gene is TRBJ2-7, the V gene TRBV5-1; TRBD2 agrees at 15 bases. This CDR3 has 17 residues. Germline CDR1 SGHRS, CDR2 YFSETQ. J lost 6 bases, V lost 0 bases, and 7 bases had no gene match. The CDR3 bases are TGCGCCAGCAGCTTGGTTTGGACTAGCGGGGGGGCTAGCGAGCAGTACTTC. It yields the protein CASSLVWTSGGASEQYF.

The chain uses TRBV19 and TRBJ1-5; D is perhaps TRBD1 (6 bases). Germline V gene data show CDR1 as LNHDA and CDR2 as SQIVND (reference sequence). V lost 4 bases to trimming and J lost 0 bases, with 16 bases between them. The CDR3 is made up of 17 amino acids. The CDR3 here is CASSKGPGGYSNQPQHF. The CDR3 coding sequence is TGTGCCAGTAGTAAGGGGCCGGGGGGCTATAGCAATCAGCCCCAGCATTTT.

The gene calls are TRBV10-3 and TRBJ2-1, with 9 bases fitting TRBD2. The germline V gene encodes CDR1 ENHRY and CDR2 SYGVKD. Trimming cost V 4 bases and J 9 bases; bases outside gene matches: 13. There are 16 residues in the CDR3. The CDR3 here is CAISGELAGRGGEQFF. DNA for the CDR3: TGTGCCATCAGTGGCGAACTAGCGGGTCGAGGAGGTGAGCAGTTCTTC.

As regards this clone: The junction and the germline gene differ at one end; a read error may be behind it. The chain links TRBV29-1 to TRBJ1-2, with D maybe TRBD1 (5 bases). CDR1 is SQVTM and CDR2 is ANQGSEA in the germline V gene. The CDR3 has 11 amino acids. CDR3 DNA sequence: TGCAGCGTCGAAGGGGAGTATGGCTACACCTTC. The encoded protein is CSVEGEYGYTF.

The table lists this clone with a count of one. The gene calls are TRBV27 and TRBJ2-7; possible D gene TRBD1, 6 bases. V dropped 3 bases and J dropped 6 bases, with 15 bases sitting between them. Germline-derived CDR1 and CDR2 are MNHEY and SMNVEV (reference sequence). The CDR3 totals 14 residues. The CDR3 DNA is TGTGCCAGCAGTTTTGCCAGGGGTGAGGGCGAGCAGTACTTC. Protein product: CASSFARGEGEQYF.

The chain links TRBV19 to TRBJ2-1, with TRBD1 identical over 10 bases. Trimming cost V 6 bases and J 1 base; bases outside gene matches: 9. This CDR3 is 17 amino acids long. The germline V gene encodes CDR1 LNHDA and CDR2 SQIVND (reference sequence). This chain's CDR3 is CASSSSTGGLSYNEQFF. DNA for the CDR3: TGTGCCAGTAGCAGCTCGACAGGGGGCTTATCCTACAATGAGCAGTTCTTC.

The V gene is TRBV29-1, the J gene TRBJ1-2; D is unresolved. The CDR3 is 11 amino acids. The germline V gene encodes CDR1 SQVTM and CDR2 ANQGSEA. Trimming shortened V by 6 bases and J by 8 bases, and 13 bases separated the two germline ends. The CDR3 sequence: CSVLVGTGYTF. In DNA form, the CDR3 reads TGCAGCGTCCTAGTTGGTACAGGCTACACCTTC.

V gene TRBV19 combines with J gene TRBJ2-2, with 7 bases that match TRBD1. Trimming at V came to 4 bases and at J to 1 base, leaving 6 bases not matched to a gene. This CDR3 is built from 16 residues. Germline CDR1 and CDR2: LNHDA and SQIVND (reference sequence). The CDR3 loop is CASSRRQGWNTGELFF. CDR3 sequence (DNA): TGTGCCAGTAGTAGGCGACAGGGCTGGAACACCGGGGAGCTGTTTTTT.

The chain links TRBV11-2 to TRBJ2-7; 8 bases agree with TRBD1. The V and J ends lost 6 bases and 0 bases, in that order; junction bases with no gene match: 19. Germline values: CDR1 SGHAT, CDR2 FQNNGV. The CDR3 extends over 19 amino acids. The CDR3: CASSFLDRVTDGSSYEQYF. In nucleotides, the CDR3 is TGTGCCAGCAGTTTTCTGGACAGGGTCACCGACGGGAGCTCCTACGAGCAGTACTTC.

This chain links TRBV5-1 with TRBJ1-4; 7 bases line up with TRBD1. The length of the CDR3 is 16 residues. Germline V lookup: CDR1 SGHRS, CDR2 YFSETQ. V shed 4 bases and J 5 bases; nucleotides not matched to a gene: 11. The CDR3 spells CASSPSFGTANEKLFF. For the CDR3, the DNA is TGCGCCAGCAGCCCCTCTTTCGGGACAGCAAATGAAAAACTGTTTTTT.

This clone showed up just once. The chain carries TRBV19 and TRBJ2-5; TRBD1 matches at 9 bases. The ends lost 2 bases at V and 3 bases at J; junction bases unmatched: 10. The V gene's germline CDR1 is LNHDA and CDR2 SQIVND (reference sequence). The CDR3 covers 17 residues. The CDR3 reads CASSITGTGSGEETQYF. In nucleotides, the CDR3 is TGTGCCAGTAGTATAACCGGGACAGGGTCGGGGGAAGAGACCCAGTACTTC.

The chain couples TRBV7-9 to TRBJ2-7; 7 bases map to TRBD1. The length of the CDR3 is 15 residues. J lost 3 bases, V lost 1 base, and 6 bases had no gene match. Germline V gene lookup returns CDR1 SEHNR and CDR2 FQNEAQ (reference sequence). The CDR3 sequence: CASSLVRDSGYEQYF. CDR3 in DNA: TGTGCCAGCAGCTTAGTCCGGGACAGCGGCTACGAGCAGTACTTC. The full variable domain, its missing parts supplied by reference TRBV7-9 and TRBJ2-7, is DTGVSQNPRHKITKRGQNVTFRCDPISEHNRLYWYRQTLGQGPEFLTYFQNEAQLEKSRLLSDRFSAERPKGSFSTLEIQRTEQGDSAMYLCASSLVRDSGYEQYFGPGTRLTVT.

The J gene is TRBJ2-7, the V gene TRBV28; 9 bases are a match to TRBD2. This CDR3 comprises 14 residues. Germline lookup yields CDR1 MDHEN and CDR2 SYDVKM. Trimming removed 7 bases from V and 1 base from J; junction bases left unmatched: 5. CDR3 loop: CASMVAGVSYEQYF. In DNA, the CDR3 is TGTGCCAGCATGGTAGCGGGAGTGTCCTACGAGCAGTACTTC.

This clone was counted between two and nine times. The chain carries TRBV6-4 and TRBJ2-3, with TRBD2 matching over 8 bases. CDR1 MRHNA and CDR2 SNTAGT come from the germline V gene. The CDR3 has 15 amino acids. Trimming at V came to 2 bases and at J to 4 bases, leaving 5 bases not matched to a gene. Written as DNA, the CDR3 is TGTGCCAGCAGTGACGGCTCGCGGGAGGCAGATACGCAGTATTTT. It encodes CASSDGSREADTQYF.

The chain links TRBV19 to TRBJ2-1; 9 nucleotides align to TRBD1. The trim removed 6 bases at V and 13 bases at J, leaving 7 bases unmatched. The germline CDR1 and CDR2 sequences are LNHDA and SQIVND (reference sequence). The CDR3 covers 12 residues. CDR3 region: CASRPGQGEQFF. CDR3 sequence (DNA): TGTGCCAGTAGGCCGGGACAGGGAGAACAGTTCTTC.

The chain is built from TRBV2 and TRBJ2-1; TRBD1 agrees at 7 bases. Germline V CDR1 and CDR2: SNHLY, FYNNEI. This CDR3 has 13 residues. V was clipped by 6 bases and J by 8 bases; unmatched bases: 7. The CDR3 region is CASSPDRDDEQFF. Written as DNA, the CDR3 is TGTGCCAGCAGCCCCGACAGGGACGATGAGCAGTTCTTC.

The CDR3 DNA follows: TGCGCCAGCAGCTCCTCGGGACAGGGTCAAGGTGGTGGCTACACCTTC. Protein: CASSSSGQGQGGGYTF. The chain employs TRBV5-1 and TRBJ1-2, with 9 bases lining up with TRBD1. Germline CDR1 reads SGHRS; CDR2 reads YFSETQ. V shed 3 bases and J 7 bases; nucleotides not matched to a gene: 13. This CDR3 has 16 residues.

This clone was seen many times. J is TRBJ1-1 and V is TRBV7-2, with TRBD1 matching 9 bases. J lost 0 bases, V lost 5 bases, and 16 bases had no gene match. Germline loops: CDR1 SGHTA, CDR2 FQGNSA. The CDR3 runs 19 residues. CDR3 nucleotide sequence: TGTGCCAGCAGCCCGTCGATCCGGGACAGGGTATCGGTGAACACTGAAGCTTTCTTT. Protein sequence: CASSPSIRDRVSVNTEAFF.

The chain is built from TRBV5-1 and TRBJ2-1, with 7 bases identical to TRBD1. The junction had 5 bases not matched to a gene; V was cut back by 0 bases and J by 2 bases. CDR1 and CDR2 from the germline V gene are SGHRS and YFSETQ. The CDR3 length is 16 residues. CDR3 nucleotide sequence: TGCGCCAGCAGCTTGGTCTGGGACAGCCCCTACAATGAGCAGTTCTTC. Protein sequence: CASSLVWDSPYNEQFF.

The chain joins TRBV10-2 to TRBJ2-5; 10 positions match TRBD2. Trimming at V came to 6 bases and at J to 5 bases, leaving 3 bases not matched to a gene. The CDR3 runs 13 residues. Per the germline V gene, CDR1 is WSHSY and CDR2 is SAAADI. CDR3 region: CASRLAGDETQYF. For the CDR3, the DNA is TGCGCCAGCAGGCTAGCGGGAGATGAGACCCAGTACTTC.

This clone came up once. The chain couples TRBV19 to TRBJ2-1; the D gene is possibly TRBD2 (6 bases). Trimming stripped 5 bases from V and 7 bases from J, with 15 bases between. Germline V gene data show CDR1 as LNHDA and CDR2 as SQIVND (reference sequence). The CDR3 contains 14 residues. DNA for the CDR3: TGTGCCAGTAGTGAAACCGGGACTTCTAATGAGCAGTTCTTC. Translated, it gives CASSETGTSNEQFF.

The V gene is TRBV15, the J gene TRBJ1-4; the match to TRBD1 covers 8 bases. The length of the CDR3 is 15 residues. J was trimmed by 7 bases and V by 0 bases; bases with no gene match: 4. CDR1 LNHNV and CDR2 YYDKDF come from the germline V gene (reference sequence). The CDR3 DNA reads TGTGCCACCAGCAGAGAGCGGACAGGGTCTGAAAAACTGTTTTTT. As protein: CATSRERTGSEKLFF.

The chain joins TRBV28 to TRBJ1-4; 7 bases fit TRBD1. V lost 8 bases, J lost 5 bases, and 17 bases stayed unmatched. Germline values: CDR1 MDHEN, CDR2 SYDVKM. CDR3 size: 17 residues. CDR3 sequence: CASRTIRKGQLNEKLFF. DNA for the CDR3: TGTGCCAGCCGCACTATCAGGAAGGGACAGTTGAATGAAAAACTGTTTTTT. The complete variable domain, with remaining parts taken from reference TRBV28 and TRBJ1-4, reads DVKVTQSSRYLVKRTGEKVFLECVQDMDHENMFWYRQDPGLGLRLIYFSYDVKMKEKGDIPEGYSVSREKKERFSLILESASTNQTSMYLCASRTIRKGQLNEKLFFGSGTQLSVL.

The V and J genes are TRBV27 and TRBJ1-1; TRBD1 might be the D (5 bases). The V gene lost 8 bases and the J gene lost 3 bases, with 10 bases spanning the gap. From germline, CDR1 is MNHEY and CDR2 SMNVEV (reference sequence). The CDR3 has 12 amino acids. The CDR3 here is CASRGGYTEAFF. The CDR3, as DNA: TGTGCCAGCCGGGGGGGGTACACTGAAGCTTTCTTT.

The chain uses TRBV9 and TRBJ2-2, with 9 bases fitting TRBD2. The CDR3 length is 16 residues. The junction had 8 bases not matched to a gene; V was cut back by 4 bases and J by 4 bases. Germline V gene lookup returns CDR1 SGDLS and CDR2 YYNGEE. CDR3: CASSPSSGRATGELFF. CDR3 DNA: TGTGCCAGCAGCCCAAGTAGCGGGAGAGCCACCGGGGAGCTGTTTTTT.

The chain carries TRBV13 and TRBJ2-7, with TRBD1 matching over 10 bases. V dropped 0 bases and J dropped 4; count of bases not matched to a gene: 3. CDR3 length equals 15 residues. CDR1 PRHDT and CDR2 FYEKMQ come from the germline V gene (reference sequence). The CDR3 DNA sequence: TGTGCCAGCAGCTTAGGCCTGGGACAGGGGTACGAGCAGTACTTC. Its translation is CASSLGLGQGYEQYF.

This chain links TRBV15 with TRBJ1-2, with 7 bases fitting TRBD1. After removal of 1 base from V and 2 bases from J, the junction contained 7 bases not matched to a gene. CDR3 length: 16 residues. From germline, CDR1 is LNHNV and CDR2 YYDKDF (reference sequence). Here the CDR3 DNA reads TGTGCCACCAGCAGAGGTACAGGGGTCGGGAACTATGGCTACACCTTC. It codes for CATSRGTGVGNYGYTF. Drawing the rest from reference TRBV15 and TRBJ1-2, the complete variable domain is DAMVIQNPRYQVTQFGKPVTLSCSQTLNHNVMYWYQQKSSQAPKLLFHYYDKDFNNEADTPDNFQSRRPNTSFCFLDIRSPGLGDTAMYLCATSRGTGVGNYGYTFGSGTRLTVV.

The CDR3 region has the DNA TGCGCCAGCAGTCCTACTTTAGCGGGCGGGGAGCTGTTTTTT. Translated, it gives CASSPTLAGGELFF. The rearrangement uses TRBV10-2 and TRBJ2-2; 7 positions match TRBD2. J lost 7 bases, V lost 5 bases, and 7 bases had no gene match. The CDR3 is made up of 14 amino acids. Germline loops: CDR1 WSHSY, CDR2 SAAADI.